This TCR beta chain was profiled in a study of blood T cell repertoires in COVID-19. This clone has a single count. The table came from immunoSEQ multiplex PCR; TCRdb's copy has only in-frame clones and leaves some out. The sample carries about 360,000 clones, roughly 86% recorded once. Germline loops: CDR1 KGHDR, CDR2 SFDVKD. The V gene lost 7 bases and the J gene lost 4 bases, with 26 bases spanning the gap. The CDR3 totals 18 residues. The TCR originated in a man younger than 40 who had recovered from COVID-19. This chain uses TRBV24-1 with TRBJ2-3; maybe TRBD1 (5 bases). Sample: PBMCs or T cells enriched from blood (not recorded which). The CDR3 loop reads CATSEGQPTGYPADTQYF. The CDR3 bases are TGTGCCACCAGCGAAGGACAACCGACGGGCTACCCGGCAGATACGCAGTATTTT.